This record looks at one T cell receptor beta chain sequence and its context. Participants reported their clinical history, and cohort assignment relied on those reports. These data belong to a study of blood T cell repertoires in COVID-19. Across the whole study: Acute and convalescent COVID-19 specimens originated in the United States, Italy and Spain. PBMCs, B-cell-depleted T cells, or T cells were the source of the cDNA or gDNA that made up the material.

How the authors handled the data: Researchers report that nucleated cell counts were estimated from reference gene primer amplification. Profiled with immunoSEQ multiplex PCR; TCRdb holds only in-frame clones, not every one. V and J calls and clone size follow that table, whereas D and trimming were derived from the DNA. The table records about 350,000 clones, 87% of them present only once. With 6 bases clipped from V and 0 bases from J, the junction kept 12 bases outside the gene matches. In germline, CDR1 is WSHSY, CDR2 SAAADI. The CDR3 spans 17 residues. V usage is TRBV10-2 and J usage is TRBJ1-2; 8 bases agree with TRBD1. The sequencing input was PBMCs or T cells enriched from blood (not recorded which). The receptor's source is a woman between 25 and 40 years old who had recovered from COVID-19. The CDR3 nucleotides are TGCGCCAGCAGATCCCAATTGCCGGGACAGGCTAACTATGGCTACACCTTC. The encoded protein is CASRSQLPGQANYGYTF.